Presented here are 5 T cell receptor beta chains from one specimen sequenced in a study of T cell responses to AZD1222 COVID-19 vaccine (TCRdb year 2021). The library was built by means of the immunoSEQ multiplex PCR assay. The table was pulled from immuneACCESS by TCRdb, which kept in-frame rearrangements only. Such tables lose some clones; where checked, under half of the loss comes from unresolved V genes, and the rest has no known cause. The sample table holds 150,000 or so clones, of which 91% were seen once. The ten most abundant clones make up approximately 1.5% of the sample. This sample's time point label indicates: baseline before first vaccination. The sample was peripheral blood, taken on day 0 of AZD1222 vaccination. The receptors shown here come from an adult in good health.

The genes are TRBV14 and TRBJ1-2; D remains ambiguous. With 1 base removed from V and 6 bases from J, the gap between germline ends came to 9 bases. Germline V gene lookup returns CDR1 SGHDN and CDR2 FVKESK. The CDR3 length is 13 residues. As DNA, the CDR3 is TGTGCCAGCAGCCAAGGGGCAAGGGATGGCTACACCTTC. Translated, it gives CASSQGARDGYTF.

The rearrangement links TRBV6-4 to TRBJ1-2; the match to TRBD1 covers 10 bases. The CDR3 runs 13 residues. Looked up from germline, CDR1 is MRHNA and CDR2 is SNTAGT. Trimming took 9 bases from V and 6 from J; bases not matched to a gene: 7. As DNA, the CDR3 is TGTGCCAGTCGTCTTGGGACAGGGGATGGCTACACCTTC. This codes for CASRLGTGDGYTF.

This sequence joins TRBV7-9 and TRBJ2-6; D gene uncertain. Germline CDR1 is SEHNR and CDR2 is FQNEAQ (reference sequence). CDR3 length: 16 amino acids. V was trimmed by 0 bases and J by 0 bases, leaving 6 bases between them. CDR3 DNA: TGTGCCAGCAGCTTAGCCCTCAACTCTGGGGCCAACGTCCTGACTTTC. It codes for CASSLALNSGANVLTF.

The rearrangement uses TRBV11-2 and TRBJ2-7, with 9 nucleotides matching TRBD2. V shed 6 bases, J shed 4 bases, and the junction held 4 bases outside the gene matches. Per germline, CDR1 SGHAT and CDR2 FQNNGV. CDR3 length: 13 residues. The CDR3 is CASRTAGGYEQYF. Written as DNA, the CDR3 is TGTGCCAGCAGAACCGCGGGAGGGTACGAGCAGTACTTC.

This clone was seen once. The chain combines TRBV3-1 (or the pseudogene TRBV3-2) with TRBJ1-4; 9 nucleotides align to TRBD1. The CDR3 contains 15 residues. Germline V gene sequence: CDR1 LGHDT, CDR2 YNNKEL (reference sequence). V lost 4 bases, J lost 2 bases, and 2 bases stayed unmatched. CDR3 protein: CASSPGTGTNEKLFF. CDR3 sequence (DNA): TGTGCCAGCAGCCCGGGGACAGGGACTAATGAAAAACTGTTTTTT.